This is a list of T cell receptor beta chains from one sample in a study of beta chain features in type 1 diabetes. The protocol was immunoSEQ multiplex PCR, while the TCRdb copy is restricted to in-frame clones and leaves out a portion. The table lists about 150,000 clones, approximately 10% of them singletons, with 0.7% in the top ten. The sequenced sample consisted of central memory CD4+ T cells from blood. The receptors shown here come from a woman in her 30s with type 1 diabetes. Each CDR3 is given with its conserved first and last residue. The order of the fields is CDR3 DNA, CDR3 protein, D gene, J gene, clone size, V gene. The D gene is left open where the match is weak. Part of the rows lack a size; the others show once, few, many or a class for expanded clones.

DNA: TGTGCCTGGCGACTAGCGGGAGGAACGAACACCGGGGAGCTGTTTTTT
CDR3: CAWRLAGGTNTGELFF
D: TRBD2
J: TRBJ2-2
size: few
V: TRBV30

DNA: TGTGCCAGCAGTTTAAGGGGCGGACCGATTAATGAAAAACTGTTTTTT
CDR3: CASSLRGGPINEKLFF
D: -
J: TRBJ1-4
size: -
V: TRBV27

DNA: TGTGCCTCGGGACTAGCGGAAGGGTGGGATACGCAGTATTTT
CDR3: CASGLAEGWDTQYF
D: TRBD2
J: TRBJ2-3
size: -
V: TRBV10-3

DNA: TGTGCCAGCAGCTTAGGAGAGAGCGGGAGGACCGATACGCAGTATTTT
CDR3: CASSLGESGRTDTQYF
D: TRBD2
J: TRBJ2-3
size: -
V: TRBV7-3

DNA: TGTGCCAGCAGTTACGGGCCAGACGGCTACACCTTC
CDR3: CASSYGPDGYTF
D: -
J: TRBJ1-2
size: -
V: TRBV6-6

DNA: TGCGCCAGCAGCTTGACCCCGACAGCCGAAGAGACCCAGTACTTC
CDR3: CASSLTPTAEETQYF
D: -
J: TRBJ2-5
size: few
V: TRBV5-1

DNA: TGCAGCGTTGTAAAACTAGCAGGCAATGAGCAGTTCTTC
CDR3: CSVVKLAGNEQFF
D: -
J: TRBJ2-1
size: few
V: TRBV29-1

DNA: TGTGCCAGCAGTTACCTTGGGAGAGAGCAGTACTTC
CDR3: CASSYLGREQYF
D: -
J: TRBJ2-7
size: -
V: TRBV6-5

DNA: TGCAGTGCTAGAGATCTTTATGAGCAGTTCTTC
CDR3: CSARDLYEQFF
D: -
J: TRBJ2-1
size: -
V: TRBV20-1

DNA: TGTGCCAGCTCACTGGGGGGATTGCCTGAAGCTTTCTTT
CDR3: CASSLGGLPEAFF
D: -
J: TRBJ1-1
size: -
V: TRBV18

DNA: TGTGCCAGCCGAAGTTCAAACTCCTCCCAGCAGTTCTTC
CDR3: CASRSSNSSQQFF
D: -
J: TRBJ2-1
size: few
V: TRBV11-2

DNA: TGTGCCAGCAGGTCTAGCGGGAGGGGGGGGACAGATACGCAGTATTTT
CDR3: CASRSSGRGGTDTQYF
D: TRBD2
J: TRBJ2-3
size: once
V: TRBV6-6

DNA: TGTGCCAGCAGCCCTACCCCGACAGGGGGGCTGGACTTC
CDR3: CASSPTPTGGLDF
D: TRBD1
J: TRBJ2-7
size: -
V: TRBV9

DNA: TGTGCCAGCAGCTTCAGGGGGGATGAGCAGTTCTTC
CDR3: CASSFRGDEQFF
D: -
J: TRBJ2-1
size: few
V: TRBV7-9

DNA: TGTGCCAGCGCGAGACTAGTGCGCGAGCAGTACTTC
CDR3: CASARLVREQYF
D: -
J: TRBJ2-7
size: many
V: TRBV28

DNA: TGTGCCAGCAGTGACAGGGGGCTTAAGACCCAGTACTTC
CDR3: CASSDRGLKTQYF
D: TRBD1
J: TRBJ2-5
size: -
V: TRBV6-1

DNA: TGTGCCAGCAGCGACCTTACCGGGACAGGACGTCATGGCTACACCTTC
CDR3: CASSDLTGTGRHGYTF
D: TRBD1
J: TRBJ1-2
size: -
V: TRBV27

DNA: TGTGCCAGCAGCTTCCGTGACGGGACAGGGAAAGAGACCCAGTACTTC
CDR3: CASSFRDGTGKETQYF
D: TRBD1
J: TRBJ2-5
size: -
V: TRBV5-4

DNA: TGTGCCAGCAGTTTTTGGCGGCGTGGAGAGAATGAGCAGTTCTTC
CDR3: CASSFWRRGENEQFF
D: -
J: TRBJ2-1
size: few
V: TRBV27

DNA: TGTGCCAGCAGCCCTACCGGGATGGAGGGCCAAGAGACCCAGTACTTC
CDR3: CASSPTGMEGQETQYF
D: -
J: TRBJ2-5
size: -
V: TRBV7-3

DNA: TGTGCCAGCAGCTCAACGGGGGGGCTAACTGAAGCTTTCTTT
CDR3: CASSSTGGLTEAFF
D: -
J: TRBJ1-1
size: few
V: TRBV28

DNA: TGTGCCACCCCGGGACAGGAGCAGGGTCAGCCCCAGCATTTT
CDR3: CATPGQEQGQPQHF
D: TRBD1
J: TRBJ1-5
size: few
V: TRBV19

DNA: TGCGCCAGCAGCTACGGGACAGGGGGCAACGGCTACACCTTC
CDR3: CASSYGTGGNGYTF
D: TRBD1
J: TRBJ1-2
size: -
V: TRBV4-1

DNA: TGCAGTGCTGCACTAGGGTACGAGCAGTACTTC
CDR3: CSAALGYEQYF
D: -
J: TRBJ2-7
size: few
V: TRBV20-1

DNA: TGTGCCAGCTCACCGAGAGAGACCCAGTACTTC
CDR3: CASSPRETQYF
D: -
J: TRBJ2-5
size: few
V: TRBV18

DNA: TGTGCCAGCAGTGGACTTCCGGACAGGATAAATCAGCCCCAGCATTTT
CDR3: CASSGLPDRINQPQHF
D: TRBD1
J: TRBJ1-5
size: few
V: TRBV2

DNA: TGTGCCAGCTCACCTCGACTAGTTGATGAAGGAGATACGCAGTATTTT
CDR3: CASSPRLVDEGDTQYF
D: -
J: TRBJ2-3
size: -
V: TRBV18

DNA: TGTGCCAGCAGTTCGATGCCTACAGGGCCACACTTGAGTTACGAGCAGTACTTC
CDR3: CASSSMPTGPHLSYEQYF
D: -
J: TRBJ2-7
size: few
V: TRBV28

DNA: TGCAGCGTTTCGGACTTGGACAATGAGCAGTTCTTC
CDR3: CSVSDLDNEQFF
D: -
J: TRBJ2-1
size: -
V: TRBV29-1

DNA: TGTGCCAGCAGTTACGGGGGGGGCTCAGGGACCCAGTACTTC
CDR3: CASSYGGGSGTQYF
D: -
J: TRBJ2-5
size: -
V: TRBV6-5

DNA: TGTGCCAGCAGCGGAGAGGGACTAGCGGGAGGAGTAAAGTTCTTC
CDR3: CASSGEGLAGGVKFF
D: TRBD2
J: TRBJ2-1
size: few
V: TRBV9

DNA: TGTGCCAGCTCACCTTTTTCAGGGGGCCTATACTCCTACGAGCAGTACTTC
CDR3: CASSPFSGGLYSYEQYF
D: TRBD1
J: TRBJ2-7
size: -
V: TRBV18

DNA: TGTGCCAGCAGCTTAGAGACAGATCAGCCCCAGCATTTT
CDR3: CASSLETDQPQHF
D: -
J: TRBJ1-5
size: few
V: TRBV7-9

DNA: TGCGCCAGCAGCCAAGTTGGGCATGAGACCCAGTACTTC
CDR3: CASSQVGHETQYF
D: -
J: TRBJ2-5
size: few
V: TRBV4-1

DNA: TGTGCCAGCAGCACGGGACAGGGGGCTGAAGCTTTCTTT
CDR3: CASSTGQGAEAFF
D: TRBD1
J: TRBJ1-1
size: -
V: TRBV11-2

DNA: TGTGCCAGCAGCTTTAGCGGGGGATACTACGAGCAGTACTTC
CDR3: CASSFSGGYYEQYF
D: TRBD2
J: TRBJ2-7
size: few
V: TRBV5-4

DNA: TGCAGCGGCCAGGGAAAGAAGAACACTGAAGCTTTCTTT
CDR3: CSGQGKKNTEAFF
D: -
J: TRBJ1-1
size: -
V: TRBV29-1

DNA: TGTGCCAGCAGCTTAACGACCGGGACAGGTGGAGGGCAGTTCTTC
CDR3: CASSLTTGTGGGQFF
D: TRBD1
J: TRBJ2-1
size: -
V: TRBV7-3

DNA: TGCAGCGTCCACCAGGATGGGACCCAGTACTTC
CDR3: CSVHQDGTQYF
D: -
J: TRBJ2-5
size: few
V: TRBV20-1

DNA: TGTGCCTGGACTGACGGGGGGCGTTTTACCGGGGAGCTGTTTTTT
CDR3: CAWTDGGRFTGELFF
D: -
J: TRBJ2-2
size: -
V: TRBV30

DNA: TGTGCCAGCAGGGACAGGTTGAACACTGAAGCTTTCTTT
CDR3: CASRDRLNTEAFF
D: TRBD1
J: TRBJ1-1
size: -
V: TRBV2

DNA: TGCAGTGCTGGGAAGGGGGATACGCAGTATTTT
CDR3: CSAGKGDTQYF
D: -
J: TRBJ2-3
size: few
V: TRBV20-1

DNA: TGTGCCACCCGGACAGGGAGTATCTACGAGCAGTACTTC
CDR3: CATRTGSIYEQYF
D: TRBD1
J: TRBJ2-7
size: few
V: TRBV28

DNA: TGTGCCATCAAAGGACAGGGAAGCTACGAGCAGTACTTC
CDR3: CAIKGQGSYEQYF
D: TRBD1
J: TRBJ2-7
size: -
V: TRBV10-3

DNA: TGTGCCAGCAGCCAAGGTAGTGCAGGGGGCGGTGAAGCTTTCTTT
CDR3: CASSQGSAGGGEAFF
D: TRBD1
J: TRBJ1-1
size: -
V: TRBV4-2

DNA: TGTGCCAGCAAAGGGAAGGGGGCGTCATCAACTGAAGCTTTCTTT
CDR3: CASKGKGASSTEAFF
D: TRBD1
J: TRBJ1-1
size: once
V: TRBV27

DNA: TGTGCCAGCAGCCCGCGGCTAGCGGAAGAGACCCAGTACTTC
CDR3: CASSPRLAEETQYF
D: TRBD2
J: TRBJ2-5
size: -
V: TRBV11-1

DNA: TGTGCCAGCAGACGTACGGGTTCCACCTACGAGCAGTACTTC
CDR3: CASRRTGSTYEQYF
D: -
J: TRBJ2-7
size: -
V: TRBV28

DNA: TGTGCCATCAGTGAGAGGACAGGGGACTCAAACATTCAGTACTTC
CDR3: CAISERTGDSNIQYF
D: TRBD1
J: TRBJ2-4
size: few
V: TRBV10-3

DNA: TGTGCCAGCAGCAAAGGGGGTTATCGGGATGCGGATCAGCCCCAGCATTTT
CDR3: CASSKGGYRDADQPQHF
D: -
J: TRBJ1-5
size: -
V: TRBV21-1

DNA: TGTGCCAGCAGCTTAGGTCGGGAGGGCATCGACAATGAGCAGTTCTTC
CDR3: CASSLGREGIDNEQFF
D: TRBD2
J: TRBJ2-1
size: -
V: TRBV11-3

DNA: TGTGCCAGTAGCCCCCCTCGGACAGGGGCCTATGGCTACACCTTC
CDR3: CASSPPRTGAYGYTF
D: TRBD1
J: TRBJ1-2
size: few
V: TRBV19

DNA: TGTGCCAGCAGGATCGGTTTTCTGAATGAGCAGTTCTTC
CDR3: CASRIGFLNEQFF
D: -
J: TRBJ2-1
size: -
V: TRBV2

DNA: TGTGCCTGGAGTGTACTAGGCCCGGCTCGAGAGACCCAGTACTTC
CDR3: CAWSVLGPARETQYF
D: -
J: TRBJ2-5
size: -
V: TRBV30

DNA: TGTGCCAGCAGCTTACAGACAGGGAGCGAGCAGTACTTC
CDR3: CASSLQTGSEQYF
D: TRBD1
J: TRBJ2-7
size: -
V: TRBV7-3

DNA: TGCGCCAGCAGCTTGGTGGTAGCGGGAGGTAATGAGCAGTTCTTC
CDR3: CASSLVVAGGNEQFF
D: TRBD2
J: TRBJ2-1
size: few
V: TRBV5-1

DNA: TGTGCCAGCAGCAGTTACCAGGGTCTGAGTGAAGCTTTCTTT
CDR3: CASSSYQGLSEAFF
D: -
J: TRBJ1-1
size: many
V: TRBV7-2

DNA: TGTGCCAGCAGCGGACGGACAGTGAACACTGAAGCTTTCTTT
CDR3: CASSGRTVNTEAFF
D: -
J: TRBJ1-1
size: -
V: TRBV27

DNA: TGTGCCAGCACCATAAGCGGGAGGGACAATGAGCAGTTCTTC
CDR3: CASTISGRDNEQFF
D: TRBD2
J: TRBJ2-1
size: -
V: TRBV6-6